The 9 T cell receptor beta chains reported below all come from one sample, sequenced in a study of sequential checkpoint blockade in melanoma. This sample's treatment: randomized to nivolumab then ipilimumab (arm A) or the reverse (arm B). The data were produced by immunoSEQ multiplex PCR, yet TCRdb's version contains in-frame clones alone and is incomplete. The sample yields more than 9,500 clones, roughly 76% seen once. The material sequenced was CD8+ T cells sorted from blood (inferred from file names), taken from a patient given nivolumab and ipilimumab in sequence. These receptors were collected from a human donor with melanoma.

CDR3 in amino acids: CASSLLSGTTFEQYF. CDR3 sequence (DNA): TGTGCCAGCAGCTTATTAAGCGGGACCACCTTCGAGCAGTACTTC. The chain is built from TRBV7-6 and TRBJ2-7; TRBD2 agrees at 7 bases. Unmatched junction bases numbered 10, after V lost 2 bases and J lost 6 bases. Germline CDR1 SGHVS, CDR2 FNYEAQ. The CDR3 contains 15 residues.

The V call is TRBV7-3, the J call TRBJ1-3; a weak D match, TRBD1 (5 bases). V lost 5 bases and J 2 bases, leaving 13 bases between the germline ends. The CDR3 runs 15 residues. Germline CDR1 reads SGHTA; CDR2 reads FQGTGA. The CDR3 bases are TGTGCCAGCAGCCCCGTGGGGGGAACTGGAAACACCATATATTTT. Amino acid sequence: CASSPVGGTGNTIYF. Full variable domain (missing parts from reference TRBV7-3 and TRBJ1-3): GAGVSQTPSNKVTEKGKYVELRCDPISGHTALYWYRQSLGQGPEFLIYFQGTGAADDSGLPNDRFFAVRPEGSVSTLKIQRTERGDSAVYLCASSPVGGTGNTIYFGEGSWLTVV.

This clone was counted a few times. The chain couples TRBV7-9 to TRBJ2-7, with TRBD1 as a possible D gene (6 bases). Germline values: CDR1 SEHNR, CDR2 FQNEAQ (reference sequence). V lost 4 bases and J 2 bases, leaving 12 bases between the germline ends. The length of the CDR3 is 14 residues. CDR3 in DNA: TGTGCCAGCAGCTCCACGGGACACCCCTACGAGCAGTACTTC. Protein: CASSSTGHPYEQYF.

This sequence joins TRBV9 and TRBJ1-5; 8 bases fit TRBD1. V dropped 3 bases and J dropped 7; count of bases not matched to a gene: 9. This CDR3 spans 15 amino acids. From germline, CDR1 is SGDLS and CDR2 YYNGEE. As DNA, the CDR3 is TGTGCCAGCAGCGGATCAGGGGGCGCTGGGCAGCCCCAGCATTTT. It translates to CASSGSGGAGQPQHF. Variable domain in full (rest from reference TRBV9 and TRBJ1-5): DSGVTQTPKHLITATGQRVTLRCSPRSGDLSVYWYQQSLDQGLQFLIQYYNGEERAKGNILERFSAQQFPDLHSELNLSSLELGDSALYFCASSGSGGAGQPQHFGDGTRLSIL.

The chain combines TRBV13 with TRBJ2-2, with D tentatively TRBD2 (6 bases). The V gene lost 4 bases and the J gene lost 5 bases, with 8 bases spanning the gap. The CDR3 totals 13 residues. CDR1 PRHDT and CDR2 FYEKMQ come from the germline V gene (reference sequence). The CDR3 DNA sequence: TGTGCCAGCAGCTCGGGAGCGACCGGGGAGCTGTTTTTT. Translation gives CASSSGATGELFF.

The chain has TRBV9 and TRBJ2-2; the match to TRBD2 covers 10 bases. The CDR3 contains 17 residues. Germline CDR1 reads SGDLS; CDR2 reads YYNGEE. With 0 bases clipped from V and 7 bases from J, the junction kept 9 bases outside the gene matches. The DNA of the CDR3 is TGTGCCAGCAGCGTAGATCCTAGCGGGAGACGATTCGGGGAGCTGTTTTTT. Its translation is CASSVDPSGRRFGELFF.

The J gene is TRBJ2-1, the V gene TRBV27; the match to TRBD2 covers 8 bases. Germline CDR1 is MNHEY and CDR2 is SMNVEV (reference sequence). With 5 bases clipped from V and 3 bases from J, the junction kept 6 bases outside the gene matches. This CDR3 region has 15 residues. CDR3 nucleotides: TGTGCCAGCAGTCCTGGAAGCGGGAGCTACAATGAGCAGTTCTTC. Encoded protein: CASSPGSGSYNEQFF.

This clone qualifies as large (0.1 to 1%). The chain employs TRBV12-2 and TRBJ2-1; the DNA was not used to check the table's D call, TRBD2. TRBV12-2 is a pseudogene locus. The CDR3 loop spans 20 amino acids. The CDR3 DNA reads TGTGCAAGTCGCTTATCCCCGGACCCCCCCGGGACTAGCGGCTACAATGAGCAGTTCTTC. Amino acid sequence: CASRLSPDPPGTSGYNEQFF.

The rearrangement joins TRBV5-1 to TRBJ2-1, with 8 positions matching TRBD2. The CDR3 is 15 residues long. With V trimmed by 6 bases and J by 0 bases, 5 bases remained unmatched. CDR1 is SGHRS, CDR2 YFSETQ, per germline. The CDR3 spells CASKTGGSSYNEQFF. CDR3 sequence (DNA): TGCGCCAGCAAAACGGGAGGGAGCTCCTACAATGAGCAGTTCTTC.